This is a list of T cell receptor beta chains from one sample in a study of blood T cell repertoires in COVID-19. The repertoire was sequenced with immunoSEQ multiplex PCR; TCRdb's copy has only in-frame clones and lacks some. The table lists 35,000 or so clones, roughly 88% of them singletons. The sample taken for sequencing was peripheral blood. The receptors originated from a man in his 70s with acute or convalescent COVID-19. Both conserved end residues are part of each CDR3. The order of the fields is clone size, D gene, J gene, V gene, CDR3 DNA, CDR3 protein. The D gene is left open where the match is weak. Expanded clones get a size class; other rows say once, few or many, or leave the size out.

abundance: .
d_gene: TRBD2
j_gene: TRBJ2-3
v_gene: TRBV5-1
CDR3nt: TGCGCCAGCAGCTTAGCACTAGCGGGAGTAATAAGCACAGATACGCAGTATTTT
CDR3aa: CASSLALAGVISTDTQYF

abundance: few
d_gene: TRBD1
j_gene: TRBJ1-5
v_gene: TRBV2
CDR3nt: TGTGCCAGCATGGACAGGCAGTATAGCAATCAGCCCCAGCATTTT
CDR3aa: CASMDRQYSNQPQHF

abundance: .
d_gene: .
j_gene: TRBJ2-7
v_gene: TRBV2
CDR3nt: TGTGCCAGCGTCTTACGGGACATAGCCTACGAGCAGTACTTC
CDR3aa: CASVLRDIAYEQYF

abundance: .
d_gene: .
j_gene: TRBJ1-3
v_gene: TRBV7-8
CDR3nt: TGTGCCAGCAGCTTAACCATTGGAGTGGGAAACACCATATATTTT
CDR3aa: CASSLTIGVGNTIYF

abundance: once
d_gene: TRBD2
j_gene: TRBJ2-2
v_gene: TRBV4-3
CDR3nt: TGCGCCAGCAGCCAAGTGGGGCGGGAGGACACCGGGGAGCTGTTTTTT
CDR3aa: CASSQVGREDTGELFF

abundance: .
d_gene: TRBD2
j_gene: TRBJ2-2
v_gene: TRBV5-1
CDR3nt: TGCGCCAGCAGCCTAGCGGGGGCGAACACCGGGGAGCTGTTTTTT
CDR3aa: CASSLAGANTGELFF

abundance: .
d_gene: .
j_gene: TRBJ2-3
v_gene: TRBV24-1
CDR3nt: TGTGCCACCAGTGATTTGCAGTTCGGGGGCACAGATACGCAGTATTTT
CDR3aa: CATSDLQFGGTDTQYF

abundance: .
d_gene: .
j_gene: TRBJ2-7
v_gene: TRBV7-9
CDR3nt: TGTGCCAGCAGCTTGCAGGGGACGACTTCCTACGAGCAGTACTTC
CDR3aa: CASSLQGTTSYEQYF

abundance: .
d_gene: TRBD2
j_gene: TRBJ2-5
v_gene: TRBV29-1
CDR3nt: TGCAGCGTGAGGACTAGCGGGGGTAGGACCCAGTACTTC
CDR3aa: CSVRTSGGRTQYF

abundance: .
d_gene: TRBD2
j_gene: TRBJ2-1
v_gene: TRBV29-1
CDR3nt: TGCAGCGTCGATGGGACTAGCGGTTACAATGAGCAGTTCTTC
CDR3aa: CSVDGTSGYNEQFF

abundance: .
d_gene: TRBD1
j_gene: TRBJ2-7
v_gene: TRBV4-3
CDR3nt: TGCGCCAGCAGCCTCTGGGACAGCTCCTACGAGCAGTACTTC
CDR3aa: CASSLWDSSYEQYF

abundance: once
d_gene: TRBD2
j_gene: TRBJ2-7
v_gene: TRBV6-5
CDR3nt: TGTGCCAGCAGTCCCACGGGGGGGACAAGCAACGAGCAGTACTTC
CDR3aa: CASSPTGGTSNEQYF

abundance: .
d_gene: .
j_gene: TRBJ1-5
v_gene: TRBV15
CDR3nt: TGTGCCACCAGCAGCTATACCGGGGGATTCAATCAGCCCCAGCATTTT
CDR3aa: CATSSYTGGFNQPQHF

abundance: .
d_gene: .
j_gene: TRBJ2-7
v_gene: TRBV7-2
CDR3nt: TGTGCCAGCAGCTTTAGGAGTTCGGGCTACGAGCAGTACTTC
CDR3aa: CASSFRSSGYEQYF

abundance: .
d_gene: TRBD1
j_gene: TRBJ2-2
v_gene: TRBV7-3
CDR3nt: TGTGCCAGCAGCCGCGACAGGGACACCGGGGAGCTGTTTTTT
CDR3aa: CASSRDRDTGELFF